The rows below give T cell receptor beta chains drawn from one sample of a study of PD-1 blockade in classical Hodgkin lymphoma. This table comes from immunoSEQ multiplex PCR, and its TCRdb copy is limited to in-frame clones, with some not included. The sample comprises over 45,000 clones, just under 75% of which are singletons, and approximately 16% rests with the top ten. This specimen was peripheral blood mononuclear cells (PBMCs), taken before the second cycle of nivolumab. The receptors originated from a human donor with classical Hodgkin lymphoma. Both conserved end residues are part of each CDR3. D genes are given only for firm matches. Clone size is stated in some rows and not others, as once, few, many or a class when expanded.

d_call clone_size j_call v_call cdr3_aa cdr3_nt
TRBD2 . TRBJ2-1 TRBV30 CAWTGTSGRFRQFF TGTGCCTGGACCGGGACTAGCGGGAGATTTAGGCAGTTCTTC
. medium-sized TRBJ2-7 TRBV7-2 CASSRRAEQYF TGTGCCAGCAGCCGCCGGGCCGAGCAGTACTTC
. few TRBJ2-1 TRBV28 CATTRGGSYNEQFF TGTGCCACCACGAGGGGAGGCTCCTACAATGAGCAGTTCTTC
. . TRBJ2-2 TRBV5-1 CASSFEGATPNTGELFF TGCGCCAGCAGCTTCGAAGGGGCAACACCGAACACCGGGGAGCTGTTTTTT
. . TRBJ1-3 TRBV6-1 CASSEQANTIYF TGTGCCAGCAGTGAACAAGCAAACACCATATATTTT
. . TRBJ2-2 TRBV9 CASSDSLREIYTGELFF TGTGCCAGCAGCGATTCCCTCAGGGAAATATACACCGGGGAGCTGTTTTTT
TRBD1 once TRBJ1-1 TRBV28 CASSGASTGGTEAFF TGTGCCAGCAGCGGAGCCTCGACAGGGGGCACTGAAGCTTTCTTT
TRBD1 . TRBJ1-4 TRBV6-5 CASRDSTGVAEKLFF TGTGCCAGCAGGGATTCGACAGGGGTGGCTGAAAAACTGTTTTTT
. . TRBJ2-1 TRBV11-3 CASSQGGGIVGEQFF TGTGCCAGCAGCCAGGGGGGCGGGATCGTCGGTGAGCAGTTCTTC
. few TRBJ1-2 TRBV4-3 CASSQDLALSYYGYTF TGCGCCAGCAGCCAAGATTTGGCTTTGAGCTACTATGGCTACACCTTC
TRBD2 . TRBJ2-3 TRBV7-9 CASSGAGGPDTQYF TGTGCCAGCAGCGGAGCGGGAGGGCCAGATACGCAGTATTTT
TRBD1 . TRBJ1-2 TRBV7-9 CASSLTTGGNYGYTF TGTGCCAGCAGCTTAACGACAGGGGGTAACTATGGCTACACCTTC
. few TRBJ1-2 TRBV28 CASSLRAGGRGYTF TGTGCCAGCAGTCTGCGGGCCGGCGGACGGGGCTACACCTTC
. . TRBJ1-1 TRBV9 CASSPYRQNTEAFF TGTGCCAGCAGCCCCTATCGACAGAACACTGAAGCTTTCTTT
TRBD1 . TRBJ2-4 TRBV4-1 CASSQGTGTDIQYF TGCGCCAGCAGCCAAGGGACAGGGACAGACATTCAGTACTTC
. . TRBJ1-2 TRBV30 CAWSSAGRNGYTF TGTGCCTGGAGTAGTGCGGGGAGGAATGGCTACACCTTC
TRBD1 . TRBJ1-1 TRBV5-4 CASSLATGGGNTEAFF TGTGCCAGCAGCTTGGCTACAGGGGGCGGAAACACTGAAGCTTTCTTT
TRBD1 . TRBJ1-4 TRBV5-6 CASSFWTGVSRNEKLFF TGTGCCAGCAGCTTTTGGACAGGCGTAAGCCGCAATGAAAAACTGTTTTTT
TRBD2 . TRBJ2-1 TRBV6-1 CASSGTSGSSYNEQFF TGTGCCAGCAGTGGGACTAGCGGGAGCTCCTACAATGAGCAGTTCTTC
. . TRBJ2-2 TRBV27 CASSGSGRWATGELFF TGTGCCAGCAGTGGATCGGGGAGGTGGGCCACCGGGGAGCTGTTTTTT
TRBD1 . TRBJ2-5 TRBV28 CASSFTAPTGGETQYF TGTGCCAGCAGTTTTACAGCACCCACAGGGGGGGAGACCCAGTACTTC
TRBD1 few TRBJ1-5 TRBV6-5 CASSDGQGSNQPQHF TGTGCCAGCAGCGACGGACAGGGAAGCAATCAGCCCCAGCATTTT
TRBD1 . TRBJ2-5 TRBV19 CASSIAPTPTGGMETQYF TGTGCCAGTAGTATAGCCCCCACTCCGACAGGGGGCATGGAGACCCAGTACTTC
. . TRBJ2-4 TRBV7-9 CASSNIGGRGNIQYF TGTGCCAGCAGCAATATAGGAGGGAGAGGAAACATTCAGTACTTC
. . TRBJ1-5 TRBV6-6 CASRTTEWSNQPQHF TGTGCCAGCAGAACGACAGAGTGGAGCAATCAGCCCCAGCATTTT
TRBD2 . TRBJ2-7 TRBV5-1 CASSLAGGTYDYEQYF TGCGCCAGCAGCTTGGCCGGGGGGACGTATGACTACGAGCAGTACTTC
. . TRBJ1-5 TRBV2 CASSPDTNNQPQHF TGTGCCAGCAGCCCCGATACTAACAATCAGCCCCAGCATTTT
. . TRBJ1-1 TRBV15 CATSRDLGAEAFF TGTGCCACCAGCAGAGATCTGGGGGCTGAAGCTTTCTTT
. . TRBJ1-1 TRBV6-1 CASSELWGNTEAFF TGTGCCAGCAGTGAACTCTGGGGGAACACTGAAGCTTTCTTT
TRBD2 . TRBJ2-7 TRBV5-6 CASSFAVGLAAYEQYF TGTGCCAGCAGCTTTGCGGTAGGACTAGCGGCCTACGAGCAGTACTTC
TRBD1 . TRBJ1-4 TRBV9 CASSVDPTGREKLFF TGTGCCAGCAGCGTAGATCCGACAGGGCGGGAAAAACTGTTTTTT
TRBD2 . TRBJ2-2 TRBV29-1 CSVEVSGAGELFF TGCAGCGTTGAAGTGAGCGGGGCCGGGGAGCTGTTTTTT
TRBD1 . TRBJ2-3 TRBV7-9 CASSLRVGQASTDTQYF TGTGCCAGCAGCTTACGTGTCGGACAGGCATCCACAGATACGCAGTATTTT
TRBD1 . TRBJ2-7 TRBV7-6 CASSLDRGDEQYF TGTGCCAGCAGCTTAGACAGGGGGGACGAGCAGTACTTC
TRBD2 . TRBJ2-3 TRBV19 CASSMRLAGDVTDTQYF TGTGCCAGTAGTATGAGGCTAGCGGGGGACGTTACAGATACGCAGTATTTT
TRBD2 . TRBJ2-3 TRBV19 CASRQAGGGDTQYF TGTGCCAGTAGACAAGCGGGAGGCGGAGATACGCAGTATTTT
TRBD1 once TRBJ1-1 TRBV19 CASSSGTVNTEAFF TGTGCCAGTAGTTCCGGGACAGTGAACACTGAAGCTTTCTTT